This note documents a single TCR beta chain sequence. Its antigen is still unknown. Base qualities are missing; no much larger clone stands one base away. CDR1 is given as GTSNPN and CDR2 as SVGIG, both from the germline V gene (reference sequence). Trimming removed 1 base from V and 6 bases from J; the gene matches leave 6 bases unexplained. Counted from cysteine to phenylalanine, this CDR3 has 14 amino acids. The kept DNA is CDR3 alone, 42 bases in frame from the first base. Healthy controls were roughly 35 blood donors whose buffy coats came from the Finnish Red Cross blood service. All TCR-sequenced material derived from peripheral blood: patient blood samples and healthy donor buffy coats. Peripheral blood mononuclear cells were isolated by Ficoll-Hypaque gradient centrifugation. Magnetic purification was used to isolate CD4+ cells from the buffy coats of the healthy controls. Genomic DNA was extracted using the Gentra Puregene Cell and Tissue kit, and a Qubit 2.0 fluorometer was used to quantify it.

The data derive from a study of STAT5B mutations in CD4+ large granular lymphocyte leukemia (dated by TCRdb to between 2021 and 2022). Looking at the study overall: Among the healthy controls, the CDR3 'QG' motif was associated with a particular HLA allele. The TCRbeta repertoires of CD4+ T-cell large granular lymphocyte leukemia patients were compared with the TCRbeta repertoires of healthy blood donors. Flow cytometry on FACSCanto II or FACSVerse confirmed that purified fractions exceeded 95% purity among lymphocytes.

Paper-wide results and their limitations: The data were not HLA-matched, and the relatively small sample size could explain the higher clonality seen in CD4+ compared with CD8+ T-LGLL. Main leukemic clonotypes were private to each patient, although approximately 26% appeared at low frequency in other patients' non-leukemic repertoires. TRBV06-family usage was enriched among the top patient clones (8/27) compared with healthy controls (2/35). Greater clonality appeared to be present in CD4-sorted patient repertoires than in healthy CD4+ repertoires, and the difference was retained after the putative leukemic clones were removed.

The immunoSEQ assay at survey resolution was used to sequence TCRbeta rearrangements from genomic DNA. The paper's processing steps were these. In the TCR sequencing data, the lowest productive clonotype frequency that could be detected was 2.59 x 10-5. Analyses included only productive TCRbeta rearrangements, meaning complete and in-frame sequences. Sample clonality was computed as Simpson clonality in the immunoSEQ Analyzer version 3.0. Clones were grouped by frequency into very rare, small, medium, large (1-20%) or hyperexpanded (>20%) categories. Generation probabilities were estimated with OLGA 1.2.3, V-gene circos plots were generated with VDJtools, specificities were searched for in VDJdb, and CDR3 motifs were identified with GLIPH. In TCRdb, the immuneACCESS table is reduced to in-frame sequences with V and J assigned. These tables do not hold every clone; where another copy was compared, an unresolved V gene accounts for under half, and the others remain unexplained. From that table come the V and J calls and clone size; the DNA was used to work out D and trimming. The sample table shows 23,000 or so clones, and around three quarters are seen once. The ten biggest clones cover less than 0.5% of the sample.

The sequencing input was CD4+ T cells from blood buffy coats. The V and J genes are TRBV30 and TRBJ2-1; 7 middle bases align to TRBD1. The sequence derives from a human donor in good health. The CDR3 reads as follows: CAWSELGTANEQFF. DNA sequence: TGTGCCTGGAGTGAACTCGGGACAGCCAATGAGCAGTTCTTC. Where the CDR3 stops, the reference TRBV30 and TRBJ2-1 genes take over; the full variable domain is SQTIHQWPATLVQPVGSPLSLECTVEGTSNPNLYWYRQAAGRGLQLLFYSVGIGQISSEVPQNLSASRPQDRQFILSSKKLLLSDSGFYLCAWSELGTANEQFFGPGTRLTVL.